These 23 T cell receptor beta chains were all obtained from the same sample, sequenced in a study of blood T cells in healthy people across ages. The authors ran a second PCR of about 7 to 12 cycles using a sample-barcoded 5' primer and a J-beta primer mix. TCRdb reprocessed the 5' RACE reads with MiXCR, giving one entry per CDR3 protein. The profile shows 650,000 to 900,000 distinct CDR3 sequences, approximately 65% of them singletons. The sample consisted of blood. These receptors originate from a man aged 25 to 40 in good health.

The rearrangement joins TRBV6-6 to TRBJ1-2; no firm D call. Germline V gene data show CDR1 as MNHNY and CDR2 as SVGAGI (reference sequence). The CDR3 is 13 amino acids. Trimming left V 6 bases short and J 5 bases short, with 13 bases between. CDR3 bases: TGTGCCAGCAGAGACGTGGGGAAGTATGGCTACACCTTC. Translated, it gives CASRDVGKYGYTF.

This chain connects TRBV12-3 or TRBV12-4 to TRBJ2-7, with a tentative D call TRBD1 (6 bases). With 3 bases removed from V and 5 bases from J, the gap between germline ends came to 14 bases. This CDR3 contains 14 residues. Here the CDR3 DNA reads TGTGCCAGCAGTTTCAGTTTACAGGGAAACGAGCAGTACTTC. It codes for CASSFSLQGNEQYF.

This chain links TRBV20-1 with TRBJ2-7, with D maybe TRBD2 (5 bases). The DNA end favors TRBJ2-4, so the J call may be wrong. Germline values: CDR1 DFQATT, CDR2 SNEGSKA (reference sequence). This CDR3 has 15 amino acids. DNA of the CDR3: TGCAGTGCTCGATCTGATGGACTAGCCAAAAACATTCAGTACTTC. Its protein is CSARSDGLAKNIQYF.

This chain links TRBV7-2 with TRBJ2-1, with 10 bases fitting TRBD1. The junction had 3 bases not matched to a gene; V was cut back by 4 bases and J by 6 bases. This CDR3 region has 14 residues. Germline values: CDR1 SGHTA, CDR2 FQGNSA. The CDR3: CASSSTGGLNEQFF. The CDR3 nucleotides read TGTGCCAGCAGCTCGACAGGGGGCCTCAATGAGCAGTTCTTC.

This sequence joins TRBV27 and TRBJ1-4, with a possible D match to TRBD1 (6 bases). The V end lost 7 bases, the J end lost 5 bases, and 14 bases lay between the germline ends. CDR3 size: 14 residues. CDR1 and CDR2 (germline): MNHEY, SMNVEV (reference sequence). CDR3 in DNA: TGTGCCAGCACCCGGACAGAGTGGAATGAAAAACTGTTTTTT. It translates to CASTRTEWNEKLFF.

This clonotype was seen once. The chain has TRBV3-1 and TRBJ2-1; TRBD1 matches 9 bases. The germline gives CDR1 LGHDT, CDR2 YNNKEL (reference sequence). The CDR3 is made up of 15 amino acids. After removal of 2 bases from V and 4 bases from J, the junction contained 3 bases not matched to a gene. The CDR3 sequence: CASSQSGQGYNEQFF. CDR3 DNA sequence: TGTGCCAGCAGCCAATCAGGACAGGGGTACAATGAGCAGTTCTTC.

The chain employs TRBV29-1 and TRBJ1-2; TRBD1 aligns across 8 bases. CDR3 length equals 16 residues. Germline CDR1 reads SQVTM; CDR2 reads ANQGSEA. Trimming took 8 bases from V and 3 from J; bases not matched to a gene: 17. CDR3 nucleotides: TGCAGCATAAGAGATGACAGGGGCCCGCGGGACTATGGCTACACCTTC. It is translated as CSIRDDRGPRDYGYTF.

The rearrangement uses TRBV5-5 and TRBJ2-7; TRBD1 aligns across 8 bases. The trim removed 0 bases at V and 4 bases at J, leaving 9 bases unmatched. This CDR3 spans 16 amino acids. Germline-derived CDR1 and CDR2 are SGHKS and YYEKEE (reference sequence). CDR3 region: CASSLGWQGAIYEQYF. The CDR3 DNA reads as TGTGCCAGCAGCTTGGGGTGGCAGGGGGCGATTTACGAGCAGTACTTC.

The rearrangement uses TRBV4-3 and TRBJ2-1; D call uncertain. Germline-derived CDR1 and CDR2 are LGHNA and YSLEER. The CDR3 length is 13 residues. Trimming removed 1 base from V and 5 bases from J, with 6 bases in between. The CDR3 DNA is TGCGCCAGCAGCCAAGGCAGGCACAATGAGCAGTTCTTC. Its protein product is CASSQGRHNEQFF.

The J gene is TRBJ2-1, the V gene TRBV4-2; 10 bases fit TRBD1. The CDR3 is 16 amino acids. With 1 base clipped from V and 3 bases from J, the junction kept 3 bases outside the gene matches. Germline CDR1 LGHNA, CDR2 YNFKEQ. CDR3 sequence: CASSQGDRGHYNEQFF. The CDR3 nucleotides are TGTGCCAGCAGCCAAGGGGACAGGGGCCACTACAATGAGCAGTTCTTC.

This clonotype was counted a few times. The chain is built from TRBV4-2 and TRBJ2-4, with TRBD1 identical over 7 bases. The DNA matches TRBJ2-7 better at its end, which makes the J call doubtful. CDR1 is LGHNA and CDR2 is YNFKEQ in the germline V gene. This CDR3 contains 14 residues. The CDR3 nucleotides are TGTGCCAGCAGCCTGGACAGGATTGTGGGCGAGCAGTACTTC. Protein product: CASSLDRIVGEQYF.

V and J are TRBV7-9 and TRBJ1-2; a possible D gene is TRBD1 (6 bases). This CDR3 is built from 14 residues. From germline, CDR1 is SEHNR and CDR2 FQNEAQ (reference sequence). V was clipped by 2 bases and J by 5 bases, with 12 bases between them. The CDR3 nucleotides are TGTGCCAGCAGCTTAACAGGGAATTATTATGGCTACACCTTC. Translating it yields CASSLTGNYYGYTF.

This chain links TRBV7-9 with TRBJ2-7; D ambiguous. Germline values: CDR1 SEHNR, CDR2 FQNEAQ (reference sequence). The CDR3 runs to 14 residues. The germline V and J ends were trimmed by 5 bases and 0 bases, with 11 bases remaining between them. DNA for the CDR3: TGTGCCAGCAGCCCAAGGGTAAACTCCTACGAGCAGTACTTC. Protein sequence: CASSPRVNSYEQYF.

V is TRBV4-3 and J is TRBJ2-5; 11 bases align to TRBD2. The J call may be incorrect, as the DNA end agrees better with TRBJ2-7. There are 16 residues in the CDR3. Germline CDR1 LGHNA, CDR2 YSLEER. The CDR3 nucleotides are TGCGCCAGCAGCCAAGAGCTGACTAGCGGGGTTTACGAGCAGTACTTC. Translated, it gives CASSQELTSGVYEQYF.

This chain links TRBV7-9 with TRBJ1-6; D gene unclear. The germline CDR1 and CDR2 sequences are SEHNR and FQNEAQ (reference sequence). Trimming removed 4 bases at V and 3 bases at J, with 7 bases between. The length of the CDR3 is 14 residues. The CDR3 reads CASSSDLYNSPLHF. CDR3 in DNA: TGTGCCAGCAGCTCCGACCTCTATAATTCACCCCTCCACTTT.

This clonotype was counted once. The chain employs TRBV20-1 and TRBJ2-7, with D possibly matching TRBD2 (6 bases). The J call is uncertain, as TRBJ2-5 better fits the DNA end. The CDR3 covers 15 residues. CDR1 DFQATT and CDR2 SNEGSKA come from the germline V gene (reference sequence). The CDR3 nucleotides are TGCAGTGCTAGGGAGGGGCTAGAGATTCGAGAGACCCAGTACTTC. It encodes CSAREGLEIRETQYF.

This clonotype was found a few times. This chain links TRBV12-3 or TRBV12-4 with TRBJ1-5; 11 bases map to TRBD1. V trimming: 1 base; J trimming: 4 bases; junction bases outside the gene matches: 3. The CDR3 sequence is 16 residues long. In DNA form, the CDR3 reads TGTGCCAGCAGTTTAGTAGGACAGGGGGCGAATCAGCCCCAGCATTTT. Protein: CASSLVGQGANQPQHF.

For the CDR3, the DNA is TGTGCCAGCAGCCAAGGCACGGGCCAGGGCGGAAAAAACATTCAGTACTTC. Its protein product is CASSQGTGQGGKNIQYF. The V and J genes are TRBV4-2 and TRBJ2-4; D may be TRBD1 (5 bases). Germline V CDR1 and CDR2: LGHNA, YNFKEQ. CDR3 length: 17 residues. The ends were cut back, 1 base at V and 4 bases at J, with 17 bases in the middle.

This clonotype appeared many times. V usage is TRBV7-9 and J usage is TRBJ2-2, with 9 bases that match TRBD1. Trimming at V came to 5 bases and at J to 3 bases, leaving 7 bases not matched to a gene. The CDR3 covers 16 residues. CDR1 is SEHNR and CDR2 is FQNEAQ in the germline V gene (reference sequence). CDR3 sequence: CASSQRRTGDTGELFF. The CDR3 region has the DNA TGTGCCAGCAGCCAACGACGGACAGGGGACACCGGGGAGCTGTTTTTT. Drawing the rest from reference TRBV7-9 and TRBJ2-2, the complete variable domain is DTGVSQNPRHKITKRGQNVTFRCDPISEHNRLYWYRQTLGQGPEFLTYFQNEAQLEKSRLLSDRFSAERPKGSFSTLEIQRTEQGDSAMYLCASSQRRTGDTGELFFGEGSRLTVL.

This clonotype was counted between two and nine times. The chain joins TRBV7-2 to TRBJ2-4; the D is unclear. With 4 bases removed from V and 8 bases from J, the gap between germline ends came to 15 bases. The germline gives CDR1 SGHTA, CDR2 FQGNSA. The CDR3 extends over 14 amino acids. CDR3 DNA: TGTGCCAGCAGCTACGGGCTCGATACGGACATTCAGTACTTC. Amino acids: CASSYGLDTDIQYF.

The chain combines TRBV7-2 with TRBJ2-5; D remains unclear. Germline CDR1 SGHTA, CDR2 FQGNSA. The CDR3 consists of 14 residues. Trimming took off 2 bases at V and 5 bases at J, with 12 bases between the two ends. CDR3 DNA: TGTGCCAGCAGCTTAAATGGGGTTGCCGAGACCCAGTACTTC. This sequence encodes CASSLNGVAETQYF.

This clonotype was found many times. The genes are TRBV7-2 and TRBJ2-1, with D perhaps TRBD2 (7 bases). Germline V gives CDR1 SGHTA, CDR2 FQGNSA. This CDR3 contains 17 residues. V gave up 1 base and J gave up 9 bases, with 22 bases separating them. For the CDR3, the DNA is TGTGCCAGCAGCTTAGGCCCCTACGCGGGGGCTCAGGGTGAGCAGTTCTTC. Translating gives CASSLGPYAGAQGEQFF. Together with reference TRBV7-2 and TRBJ2-1, the CDR3 gives the full variable domain: GAGVSQSPSNKVTEKGKDVELRCDPISGHTALYWYRQSLGQGLEFLIYFQGNSAPDKSGLPSDRFSAERTGGSVSTLTIQRTQQEDSAVYLCASSLGPYAGAQGEQFFGPGTRLTVL.

The J gene is TRBJ2-1, the V gene TRBV3-1, with a weak D call TRBD2 (7 bases). The ends were cut back, 1 base at V and 5 bases at J, with 21 bases in the middle. The germline V gene encodes CDR1 LGHDT and CDR2 YNNKEL (reference sequence). The CDR3 has 18 residues. The CDR3 loop is CASSQVLLGGLWDNEQFF. CDR3 nucleotide sequence: TGTGCCAGCAGCCAAGTACTCCTGGGGGGGCTGTGGGACAATGAGCAGTTCTTC.